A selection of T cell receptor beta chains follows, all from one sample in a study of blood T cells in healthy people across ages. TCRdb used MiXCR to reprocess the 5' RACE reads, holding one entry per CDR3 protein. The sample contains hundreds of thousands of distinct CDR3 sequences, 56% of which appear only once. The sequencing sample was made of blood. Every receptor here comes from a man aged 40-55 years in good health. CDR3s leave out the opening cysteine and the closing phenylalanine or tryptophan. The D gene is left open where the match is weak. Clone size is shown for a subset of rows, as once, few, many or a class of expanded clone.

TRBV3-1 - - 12 ASSQGIEYQPQH
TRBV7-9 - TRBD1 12 ASSFMGQGTEAF
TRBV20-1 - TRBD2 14 SARSSSGGITDTQY
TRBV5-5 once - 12 ASSLEGPPPEQF
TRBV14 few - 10 ASGSGYNEQF
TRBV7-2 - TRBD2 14 ASSFFAGEGAPTQY
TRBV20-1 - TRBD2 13 SARGLAGGTDTQY
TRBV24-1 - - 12 ATRGEASTDTQY
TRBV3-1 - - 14 ASSHPERGRSYGYT
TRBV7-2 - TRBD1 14 ASSSTSTGGRNIQY
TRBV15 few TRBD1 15 ATSRDWDSPYYYEQY
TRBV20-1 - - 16 SARGHHSDGSSYNEQF
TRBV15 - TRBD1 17 ATSGRSGQANSGANVLT
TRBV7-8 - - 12 ASSIRRPQETQY
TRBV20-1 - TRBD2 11 SASGLAGETQY
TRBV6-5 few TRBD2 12 ASSRTRTLETQY
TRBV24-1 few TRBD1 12 ANYRGPGANVLT
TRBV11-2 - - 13 ASSSDPRGADTQY
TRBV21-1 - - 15 ASSHTSTGEKDNEQF
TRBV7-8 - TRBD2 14 ASSFLGREVGDTQY
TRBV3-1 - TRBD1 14 ASSQVGDRGAYGYT